This T cell receptor (beta chain) was sequenced for a study of OX40 agonist ivuxolimab in advanced cancers. TCRdb's table, derived via immunoSEQ multiplex PCR, lists solely in-frame clones and lacks some. The table includes about 83,000 clones, 75% to 95% detected once. This clone was seen just once. Trimming pared 1 base from V and 1 base from J, leaving 10 bases between. CDR3 size: 15 residues. Germline V gene lookup returns CDR1 SGHRS and CDR2 YFSETQ. V gene TRBV5-1 combines with J gene TRBJ2-3; D gene ambiguous. This TCR came from an adult with an advanced solid tumor such as melanoma, head and neck, liver or kidney cancer. This specimen was CD4+ or CD8+ T cells sorted from blood, taken in a trial of the OX40 agonist ivuxolimab. Here the CDR3 DNA reads TGCGCCAGCAGCTTGCGCCCTACGGGCACAGATACGCAGTATTTT. Translation: CASSLRPTGTDTQYF.